The rows below give T cell receptor beta chains drawn from one sample of a study of siplizumab effects on memory and regulatory T cells. The repertoire was sequenced with immunoSEQ multiplex PCR; TCRdb's copy has only in-frame clones and lacks some. The table lists over 80,000 clones, 85% to 95% of them singletons. The source material was non-Treg CD4+ T cells sorted from blood. The receptors were sampled from a human donor in good health. Each CDR3 is given with its conserved first and last residue. The order of the fields is CDR3 DNA, CDR3 protein, J gene, clone size, CDR3 length, D gene, V gene. The D gene is left open where the match is weak. Clone size is given for some rows only: seen once, a few or many times, or a class if the clone is expanded.

TGCGCCAGCAGCCAAGGGAGGGGAATCACAGATACGCAGTATTTT | CASSQGRGITDTQYF | TRBJ2-3 | NA | 15 | NA | TRBV4-1
TGTGCCAGCAGCCCAGGACGGACTTCCACTGAAGCTTTCTTT | CASSPGRTSTEAFF | TRBJ1-1 | NA | 14 | NA | TRBV7-3
TGTGCCAGTTCGTTGCCTGAAGTCGAGCAGTACTTC | CASSLPEVEQYF | TRBJ2-7 | NA | 12 | NA | TRBV5-4
TGTGCCAGCAGCCAACAGGGGTACGGAAACACCATATATTTT | CASSQQGYGNTIYF | TRBJ1-3 | NA | 14 | TRBD1 | TRBV7-9
TGTGCCAGCTCACCTACCACCCCCGGGTCTAGCACAGATACGCAGTATTTT | CASSPTTPGSSTDTQYF | TRBJ2-3 | NA | 17 | NA | TRBV18
TGCGCCAGCAGTGAAATGGACAGATACTATGGCTACACCTTC | CASSEMDRYYGYTF | TRBJ1-2 | NA | 14 | NA | TRBV10-2
TGCGCCAGCAGCCCGGGACAGGGGGCAACTAATGAAAAACTGTTTTTT | CASSPGQGATNEKLFF | TRBJ1-4 | NA | 16 | TRBD1 | TRBV5-1
TGTGCCAGCAGTTACTCGACTTCTAACCGCGAGCAGTACTTC | CASSYSTSNREQYF | TRBJ2-7 | NA | 14 | NA | TRBV6-5
TGTGCCAGCAGTACATCCGACAGGAGGGAAAAACTGTTTTTT | CASSTSDRREKLFF | TRBJ1-4 | NA | 14 | NA | TRBV27
TGCGCCAGCAGTGAGAGGCAGGGGCCCAATCAGCCCCAGCATTTT | CASSERQGPNQPQHF | TRBJ1-5 | NA | 15 | NA | TRBV10-2
TGTGCCAGCTCACCTGGATGGGACAGCTCTGGAAACACCATATATTTT | CASSPGWDSSGNTIYF | TRBJ1-3 | NA | 16 | TRBD1 | TRBV18
TGTGCCAGCTCACCAATTGTGGAGACCCAGTACTTC | CASSPIVETQYF | TRBJ2-5 | NA | 12 | NA | TRBV18
TGTGCCAGCAGCTTACTTAGGGGACATCAAGAGACCCAGTACTTC | CASSLLRGHQETQYF | TRBJ2-5 | NA | 15 | NA | TRBV7-9
TGTGCCAGCAGCTTGGGGCAGGTTCAGAGTATGAACACTGAAGCTTTCTTT | CASSLGQVQSMNTEAFF | TRBJ1-1 | NA | 17 | NA | TRBV5-8
TGTGCCAGCAGCTTAACAGGGATCAATCAGCCCCAGCATTTT | CASSLTGINQPQHF | TRBJ1-5 | NA | 14 | NA | TRBV5-6
TGCGCCAGCACACTGGCCGGGTACCCCTACGAGCAGTACTTC | CASTLAGYPYEQYF | TRBJ2-7 | NA | 14 | NA | TRBV5-1
TGTGCCAGCAGTTGGGACAGCAGTAATGAAAAACTGTTTTTT | CASSWDSSNEKLFF | TRBJ1-4 | NA | 14 | TRBD1 | TRBV28
TGTGCCAGCTCACCAACAGGGGCAGTGGTCACTGAAGCTTTCTTT | CASSPTGAVVTEAFF | TRBJ1-1 | NA | 15 | TRBD1 | TRBV18
TGTGCCAGCAGCTCCTATAAGGGGTTCTACGAGCAGTACTTC | CASSSYKGFYEQYF | TRBJ2-7 | NA | 14 | NA | TRBV7-9
TGTGCCATCAGTGCCGGGAACGCTGAAGCTTTCTTT | CAISAGNAEAFF | TRBJ1-1 | NA | 12 | NA | TRBV10-3
TGTGCCAGCAGCTTAGGACCCTCCAGCAATCAGCCCCAGCATTTT | CASSLGPSSNQPQHF | TRBJ1-5 | few | 15 | NA | TRBV7-6
TGCGCCAGCGCTAGACAGTGGAGCTCCTACAATGAGCAGTTCTTC | CASARQWSSYNEQFF | TRBJ2-1 | few | 15 | NA | TRBV5-1
TGTGCCAGCAGTTTGACAGGGGACTATGGCTACACCTTC | CASSLTGDYGYTF | TRBJ1-2 | once | 13 | TRBD1 | TRBV27
TGTGCCAGTTCGGTGCTTGTTCACCGGGAGCTGTTTTTT | CASSVLVHRELFF | TRBJ2-2 | NA | 13 | NA | TRBV19
TGTGCCAGCACCCCGACGGCTAGCGGGAGTAATGAGCAGTTCTTC | CASTPTASGSNEQFF | TRBJ2-1 | NA | 15 | TRBD2 | TRBV25-1
TGTGCCAGCAGTGAGTCCGGAGAGACTAGCACAGATACGCAGTATTTT | CASSESGETSTDTQYF | TRBJ2-3 | NA | 16 | NA | TRBV25-1
TGTGCCAGCAGTTACTCCGCTAGCGGGGGCACAGATACGCAGTATTTT | CASSYSASGGTDTQYF | TRBJ2-3 | once | 16 | TRBD2 | TRBV6-5
TGTGCCAGCAGTCTAACCTCCGGGACAGATACGCAGTATTTT | CASSLTSGTDTQYF | TRBJ2-3 | NA | 14 | NA | TRBV6-1
TGTGCCAGCAGGCCCCTGGTGAGGGTTGGGGGAGATACGCAGTATTTT | CASRPLVRVGGDTQYF | TRBJ2-3 | NA | 16 | NA | TRBV27
TGTGCCAGCAGTTACTCGCCCAGACCCTCTGGAAACACCATATATTTT | CASSYSPRPSGNTIYF | TRBJ1-3 | NA | 16 | NA | TRBV6-5
TGTGCCAGCAGCCTCACCACAGATACGCAGTATTTT | CASSLTTDTQYF | TRBJ2-3 | NA | 12 | NA | TRBV11-1
TGCGCCAGCCTCCCGGGGCCGTCGAGGGGACAAACCACAGATACGCAGTATTTT | CASLPGPSRGQTTDTQYF | TRBJ2-3 | NA | 18 | NA | TRBV5-1
TGTGCCAGTAGTACCAATCCTGGAGTCTCTGGGCAGTACTTC | CASSTNPGVSGQYF | TRBJ2-7 | NA | 14 | NA | TRBV19
TGTGCCAGCAGCGTAGCTCCTCTGACTGGTGTTCTCAGCGAGCAGTTCTTC | CASSVAPLTGVLSEQFF | TRBJ2-1 | NA | 17 | NA | TRBV9
TGTGCCAGCAGCCAAGACTTGGGTACTAGCGGCTACGAGCAGTACTTC | CASSQDLGTSGYEQYF | TRBJ2-7 | NA | 16 | TRBD2 | TRBV4-2
TGCGCCAGCAGCTTGGATACCCGATCGGCGGGGAGCCGGTTGGAGCAGTACTTC | CASSLDTRSAGSRLEQYF | TRBJ2-7 | NA | 18 | NA | TRBV5-1
TGTGCCAGCAGTTTAAAACCCTATGGCTACACCTTC | CASSLKPYGYTF | TRBJ1-2 | NA | 12 | NA | TRBV28